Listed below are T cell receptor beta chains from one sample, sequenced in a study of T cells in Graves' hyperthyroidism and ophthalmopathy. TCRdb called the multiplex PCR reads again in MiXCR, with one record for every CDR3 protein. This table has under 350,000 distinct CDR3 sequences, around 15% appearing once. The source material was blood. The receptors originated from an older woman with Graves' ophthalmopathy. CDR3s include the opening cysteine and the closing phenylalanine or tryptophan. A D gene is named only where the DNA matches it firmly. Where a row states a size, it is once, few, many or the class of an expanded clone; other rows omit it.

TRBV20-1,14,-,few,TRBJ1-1,TGCAGTGCTAGAAGGTCCGGGTTGAACACTGAAGCTTTCTTT,CSARRSGLNTEAFF
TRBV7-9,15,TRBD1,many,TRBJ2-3,TGTGCCAGCAGCCAGAGACAGGGGGCAACAGATACGCAGTATTTT,CASSQRQGATDTQYF
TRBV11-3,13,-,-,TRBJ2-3,TGTGCCAGCAGAACACAGGCCACAGATACGCAGTATTTT,CASRTQATDTQYF
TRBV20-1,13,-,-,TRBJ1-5,TGCAGTGCTCAATTTTGGGTCGATCAGCCCCAGCATTTT,CSAQFWVDQPQHF
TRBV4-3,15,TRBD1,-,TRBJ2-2,TGCGCCAGCAGCCAAGGGGGACAGCGTACCGGGGAGCTGTTTTTT,CASSQGGQRTGELFF
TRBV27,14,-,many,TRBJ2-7,TGTGCCAGCAGCAGGCCGGGACAAGGGTACGAGCAGTACTTC,CASSRPGQGYEQYF
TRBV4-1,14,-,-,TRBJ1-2,TGCGCCAGCAGCCACGGGGCAATTCTCTATGGCTACACCTTC,CASSHGAILYGYTF
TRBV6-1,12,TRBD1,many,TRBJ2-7,TGTGCCATGCGGACAGGGGCCCACGAGCAGTACTTC,CAMRTGAHEQYF
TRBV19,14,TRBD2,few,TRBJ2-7,TGTGCCAGTACTCCTAGCGGGAGTCACTACGAGCAGTACTTC,CASTPSGSHYEQYF
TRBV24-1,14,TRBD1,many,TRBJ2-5,TGTGCCACCAGTGCCCCAGACAGGGTAGAGACCCAGTACTTC,CATSAPDRVETQYF
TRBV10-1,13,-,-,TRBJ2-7,TGCGCCAGCAGCCGGACAATGGACTACGAGCAGTACTTC,CASSRTMDYEQYF
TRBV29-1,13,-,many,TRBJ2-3,TGCAGCGGGCAGGAGGGGGGTACAGATACGCAGTATTTT,CSGQEGGTDTQYF
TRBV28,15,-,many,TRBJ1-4,TGTGCCAGCAGTATCATCGCCGGCGGGAATGAAAAACTGTTTTTT,CASSIIAGGNEKLFF
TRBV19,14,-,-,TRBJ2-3,TGTGCCAGTAGTAATACTAGGAGCACAGATACGCAGTATTTT,CASSNTRSTDTQYF
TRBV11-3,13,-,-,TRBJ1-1,TGTGCCAGCAGCTTAGATAGAGGGTCTGAAGCTTTCTTT,CASSLDRGSEAFF
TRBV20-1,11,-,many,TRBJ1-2,TGCAGCTCTGGGGTTAACTATGGCTACACCTTC,CSSGVNYGYTF
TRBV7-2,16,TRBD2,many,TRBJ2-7,TGTGCCAGCAGCACCTGGGGCGGGGGTAGCTCCTACGAGCAGTACTTC,CASSTWGGGSSYEQYF
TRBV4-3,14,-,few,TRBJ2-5,TGCGCCAGCAGCCAAGATTTAGGACAAGAGACCCAGTACTTC,CASSQDLGQETQYF
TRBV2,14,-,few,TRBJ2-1,TGTGCCAGCACGGTCGAGGGCTCCTACAATGAGCAGTTCTTC,CASTVEGSYNEQFF
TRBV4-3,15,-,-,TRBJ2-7,TGCGCCAGCAGCCAAGAGGTTAGGACATCCTACGAGCAGTACTTC,CASSQEVRTSYEQYF
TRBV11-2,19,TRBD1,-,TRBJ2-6,TGTGCCAGCAGCCCCGGGACAGGGGGACGAGCTACTGGGGCCAACGTCCTGACTTTC,CASSPGTGGRATGANVLTF
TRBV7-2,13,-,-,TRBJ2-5,TGTGCCGGCAGCTCCCGACGTCAAGAGACCCAGTACTTC,CAGSSRRQETQYF
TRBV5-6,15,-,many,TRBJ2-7,TGTGCCAGCAGCTTGAGGTTTGGAGCGGTCTACGAGCAGTACTTC,CASSLRFGAVYEQYF
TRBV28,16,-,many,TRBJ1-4,TGTGCCAGCAGTTCCCTACCAATCTCAACTAATGAAAAACTGTTTTTT,CASSSLPISTNEKLFF
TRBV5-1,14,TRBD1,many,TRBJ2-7,TGCGCCAGCGGAAGCTCGACAGGGTCCTACGAGCAGTACTTC,CASGSSTGSYEQYF
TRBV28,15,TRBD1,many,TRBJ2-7,TGTGCCAGCAGTAACCCGGGACAGGGGCACGGAGAGCAGTACTTC,CASSNPGQGHGEQYF
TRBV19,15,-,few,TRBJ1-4,TGTGCCAGTCGGACGTCTTGGGCGTATAATGAAAAACTGTTTTTT,CASRTSWAYNEKLFF
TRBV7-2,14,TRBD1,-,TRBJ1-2,TGTGCCAGCAGCACCGACAGGGGGCAAGGGGGCTACACCTTC,CASSTDRGQGGYTF
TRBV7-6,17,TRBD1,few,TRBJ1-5,TGTGCCAGCAGCTTAGCCCGGGGACAGGGGATCAATCAGCCCCAGCATTTT,CASSLARGQGINQPQHF
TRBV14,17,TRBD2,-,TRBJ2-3,TGTGCCAGCAGCCAAGACCTTGCGGGAGTGGGGACAGATACGCAGTATTTT,CASSQDLAGVGTDTQYF
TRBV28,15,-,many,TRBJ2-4,TGTGCCAGCAATGGCCTTTGGTCTAGTGGAAACATTCAGTACTTC,CASNGLWSSGNIQYF
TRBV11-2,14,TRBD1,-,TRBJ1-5,TGTGCCAGCAGCGAAAACAGGGGAAGGCAGCCCCAGCATTTT,CASSENRGRQPQHF
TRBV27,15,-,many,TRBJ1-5,TGTGCCAGCAGTTTTCAGGGCTTAAGCAATCAGCCCCAGCATTTT,CASSFQGLSNQPQHF
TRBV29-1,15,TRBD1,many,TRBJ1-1,TGCAGTGCTCTACGTGGACAGGGAGGAATCAGTGAAGCTTTCTTT,CSALRGQGGISEAFF
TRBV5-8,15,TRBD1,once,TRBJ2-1,TGTGCCAGCAGCTTTAAGGACAGGGGAGGCGCTGAGCAGTTCTTC,CASSFKDRGGAEQFF